The 8 T cell receptor beta chains presented below share a single source sample, sequenced in a study of radiotherapy plus CTLA-4 blockade in lung cancer. Produced via immunoSEQ multiplex PCR; TCRdb's table is partial and in-frame only. Seen here are over 100,000 clones, 81% observed once, and the top ten hold 3.3%. Here the sequenced sample was peripheral blood, taken from a patient treated with radiotherapy plus ipilimumab. The receptors were sampled from a human donor with non-small cell lung cancer that progressed on radiotherapy plus ipilimumab. Some clones in this sample may be carry-over from other donors' samples.

This chain links TRBV9 with TRBJ2-3; 9 bases match TRBD2. The V segment lost 3 bases and the J segment 1 base; nucleotides outside the gene matches: 6. The CDR3 has 16 amino acids. CDR1 is SGDLS and CDR2 is YYNGEE in the germline V gene. CDR3 DNA sequence: TGTGCCAGCAGCGACAGGGTAGCGGGGGGCACAGATACGCAGTATTTT. Translated: CASSDRVAGGTDTQYF.

This clone was detected only a few times. The CDR3: CASSSQGSPTNSPLHF. The DNA for the CDR3 is TGTGCCAGCAGCTCACAGGGTTCCCCAACTAATTCACCCCTCCACTTT. The chain carries TRBV5-4 and TRBJ1-6, with a tentative D call TRBD1 (6 bases). Germline CDR1 SGHNT, CDR2 YYREEE (reference sequence). The CDR3 is 16 amino acids. The V and J ends lost 3 bases and 6 bases respectively, with 16 bases between them.

The chain links TRBV20-1 to TRBJ1-2, with D perhaps matching TRBD1 (5 bases). The CDR3 is made up of 11 amino acids. V was clipped by 4 bases and J by 4 bases, with 7 bases between them. Germline CDR1 DFQATT, CDR2 SNEGSKA (reference sequence). This chain's CDR3 is CSATRVYGYTF. The DNA of the CDR3 is TGCAGTGCTACCAGGGTCTATGGCTACACCTTC.

The V call is TRBV7-2, the J call TRBJ2-1; 7 nucleotides agree with TRBD2. Germline V gene sequence: CDR1 SGHTA, CDR2 FQGNSA. V dropped 1 base and J dropped 8; count of bases not matched to a gene: 5. There are 14 residues in the CDR3. CDR3 DNA sequence: TGTGCCAGCAGCTTAGACCCCCTAGCGGATGAGCAGTTCTTC. The encoded protein is CASSLDPLADEQFF.

The chain combines TRBV5-5 with TRBJ1-1, with D possibly being TRBD1 (6 bases). The germline V and J ends were trimmed by 4 bases and 3 bases, with 19 bases remaining between them. From germline, CDR1 is SGHKS and CDR2 YYEKEE (reference sequence). The length of the CDR3 is 16 residues. The CDR3 protein is CASSVTRKGGYTEAFF. CDR3 nucleotide sequence: TGTGCCAGCAGCGTAACACGGAAAGGGGGGTACACTGAAGCTTTCTTT.

The gene calls are TRBV11-3 and TRBJ2-2; possible D gene TRBD1, 6 bases. The CDR3 covers 15 residues. Germline CDR1 is SGHNT and CDR2 is YENEEA. The germline V and J ends were trimmed by 0 bases and 5 bases, with 10 bases remaining between them. The CDR3 protein is CASSLDGGRTGELFF. DNA for the CDR3: TGTGCCAGCAGCTTAGATGGGGGCCGGACCGGGGAGCTGTTTTTT.

This chain joins TRBV6-1 and TRBJ1-1, with D unresolved. The CDR3 is made up of 9 amino acids. CDR1 and CDR2 from the germline V gene are MNHNS and SASEGT. V lost 2 bases to trimming and J lost 9 bases, with 1 base between them. This CDR3 is CASSEKAFF. CDR3 DNA: TGTGCCAGCAGTGAAAAAGCTTTCTTT.

This chain connects TRBV7-3 to TRBJ2-2; D could derive from TRBD1 or TRBD2 (6 bases each). The CDR3 length is 17 residues. The germline CDR1 and CDR2 sequences are SGHTA and FQGTGA. The germline V and J ends were trimmed by 2 bases and 5 bases, with 18 bases remaining between them. The CDR3 loop reads CASSLYPGAMWTGELFF. As DNA, the CDR3 is TGTGCCAGCAGCTTATACCCGGGGGCCATGTGGACCGGGGAGCTGTTTTTT.